The clone carrying this T cell receptor beta chain was counted many times. TCRdb redid the calling of the RACE reads with MiXCR, one entry per CDR3 protein. The table has roughly 380,000 distinct CDR3 sequences, approximately 5.1% seen once; the top ten hold about 2.5%. This record belongs to a study of human T cells and chemical hapten exposure. The time point: pre-sensitization, week 0. Treatment described: therapeutic diphenylcyclopropenone sensitization with weekly scalp DPC. The CDR3 covers 13 residues. Germline-derived CDR1 and CDR2 are SQVTM and ANQGSEA. The V gene end was trimmed by 8 bases and the J gene end by 5 bases; junction bases not matched to a gene: 8.

This TCR derives from a woman aged 45-60 years with alopecia areata. Some clones in this sample may be carry-over from other donors' samples. The source was whole blood, collected in connection with sensitization to the hapten diphenylcyclopropenone (DPC). The genes are TRBV29-1 and TRBJ1-1, with 10 bases lining up with TRBD1. The CDR3 spells CSPVRQGATEAFF. The CDR3 bases are TGCAGCCCAGTGAGACAGGGGGCAACTGAAGCTTTCTTT.